The text below deals with one T cell receptor (beta chain). The record originates from a study of cytomegalovirus exposure and HLA in healthy donors. The PCR employed 60 Vbeta primers together with 13 Jbeta primers. Only in-frame clones appear in the TCRdb table, and some are missing; sequencing was by immunoSEQ multiplex PCR. The table has around 99,000 clones, about 84% seen once. Germline lookup yields CDR1 MNHNS and CDR2 SASEGT. V was clipped by 11 bases and J by 6 bases; unmatched bases: 9. The CDR3 loop spans 13 amino acids. The source of this sequence is a man aged 25-45 years in good health and CMV-seronegative. Sample: PBMCs. The J gene is TRBJ2-1, the V gene TRBV6-1; 8 nucleotides line up with TRBD1. The CDR3 reads CAGEGTGSNEQFF. The DNA of the CDR3 is TGTGCCGGAGAAGGGACAGGCAGCAATGAGCAGTTCTTC.